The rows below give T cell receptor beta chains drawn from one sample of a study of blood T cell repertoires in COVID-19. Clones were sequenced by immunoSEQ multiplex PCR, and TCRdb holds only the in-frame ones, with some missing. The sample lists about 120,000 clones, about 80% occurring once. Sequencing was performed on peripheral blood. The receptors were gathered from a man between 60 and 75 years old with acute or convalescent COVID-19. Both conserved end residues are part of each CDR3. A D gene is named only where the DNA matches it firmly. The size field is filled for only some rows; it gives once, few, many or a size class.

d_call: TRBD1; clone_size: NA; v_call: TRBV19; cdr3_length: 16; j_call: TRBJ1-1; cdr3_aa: CASSRGTGAGSTEAFF; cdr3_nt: TGTGCCAGTAGTAGGGGGACAGGGGCAGGGAGCACTGAAGCTTTCTTT
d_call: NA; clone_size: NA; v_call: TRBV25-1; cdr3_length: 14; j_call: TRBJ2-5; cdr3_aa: CASSDVGQTETQYF; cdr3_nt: TGTGCCAGCAGCGACGTCGGACAGACGGAGACCCAGTACTTC
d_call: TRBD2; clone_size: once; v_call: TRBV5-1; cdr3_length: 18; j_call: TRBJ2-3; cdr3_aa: CASSLAGLAGWVGDTQYF; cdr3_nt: TGCGCCAGCAGCTTGGCCGGACTAGCGGGATGGGTAGGAGATACGCAGTATTTT
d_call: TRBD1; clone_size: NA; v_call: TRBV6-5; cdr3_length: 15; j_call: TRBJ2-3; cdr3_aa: CASSYRGLDTDTQYF; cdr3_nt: TGTGCCAGCAGTTACAGGGGGCTCGACACAGATACGCAGTATTTT
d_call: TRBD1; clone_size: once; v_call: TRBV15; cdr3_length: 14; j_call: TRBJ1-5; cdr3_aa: CATSREDRAQPQHF; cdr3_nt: TGTGCCACCAGCAGAGAGGACAGGGCCCAGCCCCAGCATTTT
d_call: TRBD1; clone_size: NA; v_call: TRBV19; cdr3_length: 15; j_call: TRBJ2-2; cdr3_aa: CASKTGGARTGELFF; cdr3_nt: TGTGCCAGTAAAACAGGGGGCGCGAGAACCGGGGAGCTGTTTTTT
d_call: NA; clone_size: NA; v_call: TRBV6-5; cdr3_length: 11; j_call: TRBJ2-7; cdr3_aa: CASYYSYEQYF; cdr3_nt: TGTGCCAGCTATTACTCCTACGAGCAGTACTTC
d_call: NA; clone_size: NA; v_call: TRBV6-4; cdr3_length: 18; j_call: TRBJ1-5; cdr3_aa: CALRRRRALVYSNQPQHF; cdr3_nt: TGTGCCCTCAGGAGGAGGCGGGCTTTGGTCTATAGCAATCAGCCCCAGCATTTT
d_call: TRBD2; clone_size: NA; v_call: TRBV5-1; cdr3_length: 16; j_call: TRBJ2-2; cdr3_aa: CASTRGLAGVTGELFF; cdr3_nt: TGCGCCAGCACCCGGGGACTAGCGGGAGTTACCGGGGAGCTGTTTTTT
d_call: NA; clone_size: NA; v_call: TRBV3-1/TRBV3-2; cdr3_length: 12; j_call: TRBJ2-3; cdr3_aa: CASSTQGNTQYF; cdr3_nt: TGTGCCAGCAGTACACAGGGAAATACGCAGTATTTT
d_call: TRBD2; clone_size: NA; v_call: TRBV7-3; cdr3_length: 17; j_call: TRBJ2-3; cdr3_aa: CASSRSGPALSTDTQYF; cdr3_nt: TGTGCCAGCAGCCGTAGCGGGCCTGCGCTAAGCACAGATACGCAGTATTTT
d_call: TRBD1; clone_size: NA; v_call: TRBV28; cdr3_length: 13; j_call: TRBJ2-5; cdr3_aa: CASSFDRGRAQYF; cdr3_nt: TGTGCCAGCAGTTTTGACAGGGGGAGGGCCCAGTACTTC
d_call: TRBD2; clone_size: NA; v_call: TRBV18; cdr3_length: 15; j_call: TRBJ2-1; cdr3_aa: CASSPGLARRNEQFF; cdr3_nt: TGTGCCAGCTCACCCGGACTAGCCCGTCGCAATGAGCAGTTCTTC
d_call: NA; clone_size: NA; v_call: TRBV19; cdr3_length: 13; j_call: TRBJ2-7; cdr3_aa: CASSIGTSYEQYF; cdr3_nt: TGTGCCAGTAGTATAGGGACTTCCTACGAGCAGTACTTC
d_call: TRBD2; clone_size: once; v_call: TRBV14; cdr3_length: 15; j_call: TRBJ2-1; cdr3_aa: CASSRRGAGGYEQFF; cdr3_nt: TGTGCCAGCAGCCGTCGTGGAGCGGGAGGTTATGAGCAGTTCTTC
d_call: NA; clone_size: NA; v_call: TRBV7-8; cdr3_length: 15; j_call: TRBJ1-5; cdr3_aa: CASSLFWAGRQPQHF; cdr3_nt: TGTGCCAGCAGCTTATTTTGGGCAGGGAGGCAGCCCCAGCATTTT
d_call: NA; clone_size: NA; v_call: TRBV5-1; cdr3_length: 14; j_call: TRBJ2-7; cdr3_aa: CASSIGEVSYEQYF; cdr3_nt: TGCGCCAGCAGCATCGGGGAGGTCTCCTACGAGCAGTACTTC
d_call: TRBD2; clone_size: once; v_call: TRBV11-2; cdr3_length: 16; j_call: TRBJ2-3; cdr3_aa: CASSAGLARPTDTQYF; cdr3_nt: TGTGCCAGCAGCGCCGGACTAGCCCGACCCACAGATACGCAGTATTTT
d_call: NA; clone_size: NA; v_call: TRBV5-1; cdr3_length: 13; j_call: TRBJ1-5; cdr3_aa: CASSYAGDQPQHF; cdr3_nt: TGCGCCAGCAGTTATGCGGGAGATCAGCCCCAGCATTTT
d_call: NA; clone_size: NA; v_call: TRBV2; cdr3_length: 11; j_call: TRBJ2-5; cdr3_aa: CASSDRGTQYF; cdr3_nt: TGTGCCAGCAGTGATAGAGGGACCCAGTACTTC
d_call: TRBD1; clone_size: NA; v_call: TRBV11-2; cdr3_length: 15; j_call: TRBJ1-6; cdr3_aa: CASSFSAGQVGGLHF; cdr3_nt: TGTGCCAGCAGCTTCTCAGCCGGACAGGTCGGAGGCCTCCACTTT
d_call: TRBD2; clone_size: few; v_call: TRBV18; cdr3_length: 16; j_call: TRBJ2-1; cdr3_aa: CASSPAPSGTSNEQFF; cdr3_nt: TGTGCCAGCTCACCTGCCCCTAGCGGGACCAGCAATGAGCAGTTCTTC
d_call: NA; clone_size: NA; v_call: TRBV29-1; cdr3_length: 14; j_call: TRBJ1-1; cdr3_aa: CSVTKTVMNTEAFF; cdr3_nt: TGCAGCGTCACCAAGACAGTTATGAACACTGAAGCTTTCTTT
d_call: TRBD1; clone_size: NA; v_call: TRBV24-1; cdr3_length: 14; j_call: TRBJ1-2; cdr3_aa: CATSDLDRGQGYTF; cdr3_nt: TGTGCCACCAGTGACCTGGACAGGGGGCAAGGCTACACCTTC
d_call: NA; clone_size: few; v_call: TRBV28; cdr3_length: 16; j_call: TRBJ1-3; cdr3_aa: CASSLLPRVAGNTIYF; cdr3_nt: TGTGCCAGCAGTTTACTCCCTCGGGTGGCTGGAAACACCATATATTTT
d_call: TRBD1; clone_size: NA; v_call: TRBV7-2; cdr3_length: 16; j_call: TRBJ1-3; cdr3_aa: CASSTGQGTPGNTIYF; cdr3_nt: TGTGCCAGCAGCACCGGACAGGGTACACCTGGAAACACCATATATTTT
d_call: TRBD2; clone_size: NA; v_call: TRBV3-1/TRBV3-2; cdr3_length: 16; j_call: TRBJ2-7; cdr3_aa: CASSQAGLAGSYEQYF; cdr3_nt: TGTGCCAGCAGCCAAGCGGGGCTAGCGGGATCCTACGAGCAGTACTTC